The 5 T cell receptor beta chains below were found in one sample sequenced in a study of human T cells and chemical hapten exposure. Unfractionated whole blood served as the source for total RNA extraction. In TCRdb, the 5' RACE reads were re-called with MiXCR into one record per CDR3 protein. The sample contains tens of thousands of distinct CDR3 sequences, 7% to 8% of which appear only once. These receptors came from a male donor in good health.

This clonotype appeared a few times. The CDR3 DNA follows: TGTGCCAGCAGGGCAACCTACGAGCAGTACTTC. Protein product: CASRATYEQYF. This sequence joins TRBV6-2 or TRBV6-3 and TRBJ2-7; D remains ambiguous. The CDR3 is made up of 11 amino acids. V gave up 6 bases and J gave up 2 bases, with 5 bases separating them. The germline CDR1 and CDR2 sequences are MNHEY and SVGEGT.

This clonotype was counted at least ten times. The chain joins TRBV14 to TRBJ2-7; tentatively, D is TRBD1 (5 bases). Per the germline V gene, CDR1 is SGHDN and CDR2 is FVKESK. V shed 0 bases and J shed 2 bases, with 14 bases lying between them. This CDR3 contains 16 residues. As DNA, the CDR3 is TGTGCCAGCAGCCAAGATTACAGGCGGTCCACCTACGAGCAGTACTTC. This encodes CASSQDYRRSTYEQYF.

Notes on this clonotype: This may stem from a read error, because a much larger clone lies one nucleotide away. CDR3 region: CASSLPSGTYNEQFF. The CDR3 bases are TGTGCCAGCAGCTTGCCCAGCGGAACCTACAATGAGCAGTTCTTC. This rearrangement joins TRBV5-5 to TRBJ2-1; the D gene is possibly TRBD2 (5 bases). The CDR3 is 15 residues long. Trimming took 1 base from V and 2 from J, leaving 10 bases between them. Germline V gives CDR1 SGHKS, CDR2 YYEKEE (reference sequence).

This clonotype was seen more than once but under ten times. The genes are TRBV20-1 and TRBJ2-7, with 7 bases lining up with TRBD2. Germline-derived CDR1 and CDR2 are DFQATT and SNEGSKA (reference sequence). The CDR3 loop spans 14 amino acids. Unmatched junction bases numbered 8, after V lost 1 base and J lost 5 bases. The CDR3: CSARARGSGDEQYF. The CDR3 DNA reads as TGCAGTGCTAGAGCCCGCGGGAGCGGGGACGAGCAGTACTTC.

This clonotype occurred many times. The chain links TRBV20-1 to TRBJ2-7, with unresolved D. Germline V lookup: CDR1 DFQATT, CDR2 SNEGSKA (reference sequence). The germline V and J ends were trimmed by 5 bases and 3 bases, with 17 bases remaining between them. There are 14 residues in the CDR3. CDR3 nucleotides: TGCAGTGCTTCAGTTCTCCCCCGCTACTACGAGCAGTACTTC. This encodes CSASVLPRYYEQYF.